A selection of T cell receptor beta chains follows, all from one sample in a study of radiotherapy plus CTLA-4 blockade in lung cancer. Measured with immunoSEQ multiplex PCR; TCRdb has only the in-frame clones, and not every one. The sample includes 70,000 to 90,000 clones, approximately 80% of them seen just once. This material consisted of peripheral blood, taken from a patient treated with radiotherapy plus ipilimumab. The receptors derive from a human donor with non-small cell lung cancer who had stable disease on radiotherapy plus ipilimumab. Each CDR3 is given with its conserved first and last residue. D genes are given only for firm matches.

d_gene: .; j_gene: TRBJ2-5; v_gene: TRBV18; CDR3aa: CASSPLGLAQETQYF
d_gene: .; j_gene: TRBJ1-2; v_gene: TRBV11-3; CDR3aa: CASSCHKGAPNYGYTF
d_gene: .; j_gene: TRBJ2-5; v_gene: TRBV7-8; CDR3aa: CASSLAFQTQYF
d_gene: .; j_gene: TRBJ1-4; v_gene: TRBV7-6; CDR3aa: CASSPLGGYEKLFF
d_gene: .; j_gene: TRBJ2-7; v_gene: TRBV2; CDR3aa: CASSAGAGLLYEQYF
d_gene: TRBD1; j_gene: TRBJ1-6; v_gene: TRBV5-4; CDR3aa: CASSQDRSGGGSPLHF
d_gene: .; j_gene: TRBJ1-6; v_gene: TRBV30; CDR3aa: CAWSPSDRLTNSPLHF
d_gene: .; j_gene: TRBJ1-1; v_gene: TRBV30; CDR3aa: CAWSPTGNTEAFF
d_gene: .; j_gene: TRBJ2-1; v_gene: TRBV4-1; CDR3aa: CASSQDPLAPDNEQFF
d_gene: TRBD2; j_gene: TRBJ2-1; v_gene: TRBV10-3; CDR3aa: CAISPRESYNEQFF
d_gene: .; j_gene: TRBJ1-6; v_gene: TRBV7-2; CDR3aa: CASSLVLGGWNSPLHF
d_gene: .; j_gene: TRBJ1-3; v_gene: TRBV9; CDR3aa: CASSVGSANPSGNTIYF
d_gene: .; j_gene: TRBJ1-5; v_gene: TRBV7-8; CDR3aa: CASSLGGMVNQPQHF
d_gene: .; j_gene: TRBJ2-6; v_gene: TRBV7-2; CDR3aa: CASSLNSGANVLTF
d_gene: TRBD2; j_gene: TRBJ2-7; v_gene: TRBV28; CDR3aa: CASRIRTGLAGGGAYEQYF
d_gene: TRBD2; j_gene: TRBJ2-1; v_gene: TRBV29-1; CDR3aa: CSVQPSGNEQFF
d_gene: .; j_gene: TRBJ1-1; v_gene: TRBV7-8; CDR3aa: CASSLARGALNTEAFF
d_gene: TRBD1; j_gene: TRBJ1-2; v_gene: TRBV29-1; CDR3aa: CSSMTGEGYTF
d_gene: TRBD1; j_gene: TRBJ2-5; v_gene: TRBV19; CDR3aa: CASSAGRGPETQYF
d_gene: .; j_gene: TRBJ1-3; v_gene: TRBV2; CDR3aa: CATAAGRRSGNTIYF
d_gene: TRBD1; j_gene: TRBJ2-2; v_gene: TRBV28; CDR3aa: CASSFLGQANTGELFF
d_gene: TRBD1; j_gene: TRBJ1-2; v_gene: TRBV6-1; CDR3aa: CASINRGEGGYTF
d_gene: TRBD1; j_gene: TRBJ2-5; v_gene: TRBV19; CDR3aa: CASSGQGQETQYF
d_gene: .; j_gene: TRBJ2-1; v_gene: TRBV6-4; CDR3aa: CASSDPAYNEQFF
d_gene: TRBD2; j_gene: TRBJ2-3; v_gene: TRBV27; CDR3aa: CASSTSGRSDTQYF
d_gene: .; j_gene: TRBJ1-1; v_gene: TRBV11-3; CDR3aa: CASSLGRNTEAFF
d_gene: .; j_gene: TRBJ2-2; v_gene: TRBV14; CDR3aa: CASSQDRGGELFF
d_gene: .; j_gene: TRBJ2-1; v_gene: TRBV30; CDR3aa: CAWTPPGRGVKSTNEQFF
d_gene: .; j_gene: TRBJ2-7; v_gene: TRBV9; CDR3aa: CASSPWGVNPYEQYF
d_gene: TRBD2; j_gene: TRBJ2-7; v_gene: TRBV18; CDR3aa: CASSPRTSGGYEQYF
d_gene: .; j_gene: TRBJ1-1; v_gene: TRBV11-3; CDR3aa: CASSFRQGLEAFF
d_gene: .; j_gene: TRBJ1-4; v_gene: TRBV6-6; CDR3aa: CASSYGAPDLFF
d_gene: .; j_gene: TRBJ1-1; v_gene: TRBV2; CDR3aa: CASSEYGTRLFF
d_gene: .; j_gene: TRBJ2-3; v_gene: TRBV7-9; CDR3aa: CASSPAAGQTDTQYF
d_gene: .; j_gene: TRBJ2-7; v_gene: TRBV7-9; CDR3aa: CASSLLSGVGTGEQYF
d_gene: .; j_gene: TRBJ2-7; v_gene: TRBV2; CDR3aa: CASSERFMSSSYEQYF
d_gene: .; j_gene: TRBJ2-1; v_gene: TRBV7-3; CDR3aa: CASSLQKGNSYNEQFF
d_gene: .; j_gene: TRBJ2-1; v_gene: TRBV7-2; CDR3aa: CASSLDSGGQFF
d_gene: .; j_gene: TRBJ2-4; v_gene: TRBV14; CDR3aa: CASSQDLGGPSGDIQYF
d_gene: .; j_gene: TRBJ2-2; v_gene: TRBV11-1; CDR3aa: CASSLGQTNTGELFF
d_gene: .; j_gene: TRBJ2-2; v_gene: TRBV19; CDR3aa: CASQWPGVGPGELFF
d_gene: TRBD2; j_gene: TRBJ2-1; v_gene: TRBV7-8; CDR3aa: CASTPLGSGREFF
d_gene: .; j_gene: TRBJ1-1; v_gene: TRBV11-2; CDR3aa: CASSLGGVNTEAFF
d_gene: TRBD1; j_gene: TRBJ2-3; v_gene: TRBV27; CDR3aa: CASSPRQGALADTQYF
d_gene: .; j_gene: TRBJ1-2; v_gene: TRBV28; CDR3aa: CASRPTSNYGYTF
d_gene: TRBD2; j_gene: TRBJ2-3; v_gene: TRBV28; CDR3aa: CASSFLASGITDTQYF
d_gene: .; j_gene: TRBJ2-3; v_gene: TRBV7-3; CDR3aa: CASSATTTDTQYF
d_gene: TRBD1; j_gene: TRBJ1-1; v_gene: TRBV5-3; CDR3aa: CASSLEGQGYTEAFF
d_gene: .; j_gene: TRBJ2-5; v_gene: TRBV27; CDR3aa: CASSRGLGETQYF
d_gene: TRBD2; j_gene: TRBJ2-1; v_gene: TRBV6-9; CDR3aa: CASSYGTSGNEQFF
d_gene: .; j_gene: TRBJ1-2; v_gene: TRBV6-6; CDR3aa: CASSPEAYGGYTF
d_gene: .; j_gene: TRBJ2-3; v_gene: TRBV19; CDR3aa: CASSPGRTDTQYF
d_gene: .; j_gene: TRBJ2-2; v_gene: TRBV9; CDR3aa: CASSVGGLSNTGELFF